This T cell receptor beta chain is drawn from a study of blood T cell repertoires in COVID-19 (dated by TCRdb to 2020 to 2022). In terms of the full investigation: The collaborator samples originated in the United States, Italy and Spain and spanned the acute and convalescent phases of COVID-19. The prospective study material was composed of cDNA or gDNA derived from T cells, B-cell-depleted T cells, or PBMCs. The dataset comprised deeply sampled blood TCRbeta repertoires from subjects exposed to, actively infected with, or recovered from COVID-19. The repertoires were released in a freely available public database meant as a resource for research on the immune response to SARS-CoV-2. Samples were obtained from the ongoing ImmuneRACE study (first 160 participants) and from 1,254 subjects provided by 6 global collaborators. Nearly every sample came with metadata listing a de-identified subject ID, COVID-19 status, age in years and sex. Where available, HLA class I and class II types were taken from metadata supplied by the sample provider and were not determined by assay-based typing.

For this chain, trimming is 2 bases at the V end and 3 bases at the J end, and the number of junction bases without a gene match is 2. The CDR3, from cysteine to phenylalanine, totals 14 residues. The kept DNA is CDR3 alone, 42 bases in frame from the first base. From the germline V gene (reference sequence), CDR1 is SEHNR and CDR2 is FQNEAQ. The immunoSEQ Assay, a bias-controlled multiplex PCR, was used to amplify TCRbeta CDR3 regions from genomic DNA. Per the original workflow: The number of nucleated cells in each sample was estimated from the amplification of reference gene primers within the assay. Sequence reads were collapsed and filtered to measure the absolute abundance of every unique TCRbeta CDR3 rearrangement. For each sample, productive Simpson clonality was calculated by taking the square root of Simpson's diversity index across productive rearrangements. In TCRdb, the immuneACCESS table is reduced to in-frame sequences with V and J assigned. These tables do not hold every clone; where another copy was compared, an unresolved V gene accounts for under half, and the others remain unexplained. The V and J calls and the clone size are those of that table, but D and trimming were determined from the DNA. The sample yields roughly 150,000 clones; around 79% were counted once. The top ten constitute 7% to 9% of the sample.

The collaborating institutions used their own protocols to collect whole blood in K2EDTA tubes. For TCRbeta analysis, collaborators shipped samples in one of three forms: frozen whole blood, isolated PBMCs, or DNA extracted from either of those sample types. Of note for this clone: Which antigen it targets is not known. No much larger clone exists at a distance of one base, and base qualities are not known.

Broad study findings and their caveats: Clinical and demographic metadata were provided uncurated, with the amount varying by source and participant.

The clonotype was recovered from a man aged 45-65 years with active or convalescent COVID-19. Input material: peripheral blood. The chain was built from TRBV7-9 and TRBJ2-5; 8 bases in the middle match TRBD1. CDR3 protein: CASSLTTGEETQYF. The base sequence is TGTGCCAGCAGCTTAACGACAGGGGAAGAGACCCAGTACTTC.